The subject of this entry is one TCR beta chain. Produced via immunoSEQ multiplex PCR; TCRdb's table is partial and in-frame only. The sample lists roughly 190,000 clones; approximately 91% were seen once. The sample comes from a study of blood T cell repertoires in COVID-19. Germline loops: CDR1 SQVTM, CDR2 ANQGSEA. Between the trimmed V and J ends, which lost 4 bases and 2 bases, there was a span of 11 bases. The CDR3 extends over 13 amino acids. The J gene is TRBJ1-2, the V gene TRBV29-1, with D possibly being TRBD1 (6 bases). The sample was peripheral blood. This TCR was recovered from a man aged 25 to 40 with acute or convalescent COVID-19. DNA of the CDR3: TGCAGCGTTGCTGGGGGCGGGAACTATGGCTACACCTTC. Its protein is CSVAGGGNYGYTF.